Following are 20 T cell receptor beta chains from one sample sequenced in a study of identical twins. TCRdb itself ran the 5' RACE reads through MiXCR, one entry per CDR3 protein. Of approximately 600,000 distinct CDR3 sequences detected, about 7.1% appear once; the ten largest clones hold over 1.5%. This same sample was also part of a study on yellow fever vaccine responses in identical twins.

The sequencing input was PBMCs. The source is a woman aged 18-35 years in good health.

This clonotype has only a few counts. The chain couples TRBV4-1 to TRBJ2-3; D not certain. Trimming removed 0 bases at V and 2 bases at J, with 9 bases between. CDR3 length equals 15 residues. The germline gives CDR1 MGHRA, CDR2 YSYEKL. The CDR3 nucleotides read TGCGCCAGCAGCCAAGATCAGCGATTCACAGATACGCAGTATTTT. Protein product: CASSQDQRFTDTQYF.

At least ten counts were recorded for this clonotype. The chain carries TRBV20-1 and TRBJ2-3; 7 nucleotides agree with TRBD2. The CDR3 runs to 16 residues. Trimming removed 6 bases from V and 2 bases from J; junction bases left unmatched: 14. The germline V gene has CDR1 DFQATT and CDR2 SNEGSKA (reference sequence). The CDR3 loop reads CSALSLAGDPTDTQYF. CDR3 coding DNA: TGCAGTGCCCTCTCCCTTGCGGGGGATCCCACAGATACGCAGTATTTT.

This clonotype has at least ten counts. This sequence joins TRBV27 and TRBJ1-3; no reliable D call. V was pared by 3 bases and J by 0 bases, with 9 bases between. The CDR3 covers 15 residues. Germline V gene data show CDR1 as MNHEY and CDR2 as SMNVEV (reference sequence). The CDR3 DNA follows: TGTGCCAGCAGTTTTAGCGCGAGCTCTGGAAACACCATATATTTT. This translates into CASSFSASSGNTIYF.

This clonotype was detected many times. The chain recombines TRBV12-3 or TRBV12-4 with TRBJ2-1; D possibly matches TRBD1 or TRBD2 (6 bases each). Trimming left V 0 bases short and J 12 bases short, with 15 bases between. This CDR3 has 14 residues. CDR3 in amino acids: CASSLARRGGGQFF. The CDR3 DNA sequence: TGTGCCAGCAGTTTAGCGCGGCGCGGAGGGGGGCAGTTCTTC.

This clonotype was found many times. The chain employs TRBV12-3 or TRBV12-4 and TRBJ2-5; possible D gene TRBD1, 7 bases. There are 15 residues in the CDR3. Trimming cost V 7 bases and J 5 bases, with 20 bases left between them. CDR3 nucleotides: TGTGCCAGCATGGGGCTAGCGACAGGGTGGGAGACCCAGTACTTC. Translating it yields CASMGLATGWETQYF.

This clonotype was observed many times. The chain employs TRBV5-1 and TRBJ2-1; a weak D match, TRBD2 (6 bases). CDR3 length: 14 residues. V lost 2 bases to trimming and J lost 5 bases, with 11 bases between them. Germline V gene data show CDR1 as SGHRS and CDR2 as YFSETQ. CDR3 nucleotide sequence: TGCGCCAGCAGCTTCTCTAGCGAGAACAATGAGCAGTTCTTC. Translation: CASSFSSENNEQFF.

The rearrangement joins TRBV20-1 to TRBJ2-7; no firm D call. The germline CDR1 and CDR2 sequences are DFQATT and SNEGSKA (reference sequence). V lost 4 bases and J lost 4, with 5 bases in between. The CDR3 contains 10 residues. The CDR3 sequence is CSAKGYEQYF. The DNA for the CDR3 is TGCAGTGCTAAGGGATACGAGCAGTACTTC.

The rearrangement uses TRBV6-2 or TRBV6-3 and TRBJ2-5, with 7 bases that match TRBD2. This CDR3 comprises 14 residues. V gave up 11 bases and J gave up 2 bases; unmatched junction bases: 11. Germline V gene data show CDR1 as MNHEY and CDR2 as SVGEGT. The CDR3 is CASTLSGWQETQYF. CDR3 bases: TGTGCCTCCACCCTTAGCGGGTGGCAAGAGACCCAGTACTTC.

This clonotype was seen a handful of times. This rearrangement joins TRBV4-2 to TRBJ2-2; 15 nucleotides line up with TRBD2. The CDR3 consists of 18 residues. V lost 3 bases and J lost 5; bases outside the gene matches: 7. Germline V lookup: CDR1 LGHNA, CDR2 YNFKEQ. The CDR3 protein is CASSHAWTSGGVTGELFF. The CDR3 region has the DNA TGTGCCAGCAGCCACGCTTGGACTAGCGGGGGGGTTACCGGGGAGCTGTTTTTT.

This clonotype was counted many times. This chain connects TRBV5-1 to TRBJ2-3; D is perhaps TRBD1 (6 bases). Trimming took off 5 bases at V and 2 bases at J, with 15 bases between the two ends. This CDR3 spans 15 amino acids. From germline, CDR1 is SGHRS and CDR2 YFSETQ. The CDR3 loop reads CASSLTGQNTDTQYF. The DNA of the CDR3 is TGCGCCAGCAGTCTGACAGGACAAAACACAGATACGCAGTATTTT.

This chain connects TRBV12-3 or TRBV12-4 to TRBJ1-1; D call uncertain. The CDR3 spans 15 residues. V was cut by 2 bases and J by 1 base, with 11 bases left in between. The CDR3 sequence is CASSLSTPGNTEAFF. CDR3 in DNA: TGTGCCAGCAGTTTATCCACCCCTGGGAACACTGAAGCTTTCTTT.

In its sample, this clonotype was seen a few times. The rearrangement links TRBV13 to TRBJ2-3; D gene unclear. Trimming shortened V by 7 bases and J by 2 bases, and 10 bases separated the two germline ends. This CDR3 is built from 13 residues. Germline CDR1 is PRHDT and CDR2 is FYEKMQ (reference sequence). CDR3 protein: CASTRLDTDTQYF. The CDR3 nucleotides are TGTGCCAGCACCCGCCTAGACACAGATACGCAGTATTTT.

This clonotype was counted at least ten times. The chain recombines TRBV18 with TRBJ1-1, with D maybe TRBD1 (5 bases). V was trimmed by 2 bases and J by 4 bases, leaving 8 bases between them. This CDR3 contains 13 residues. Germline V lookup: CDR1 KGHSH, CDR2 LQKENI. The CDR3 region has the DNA TGTGCCAGCTCACCAGAGGGGTCCACTGAAGCTTTCTTT. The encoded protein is CASSPEGSTEAFF.

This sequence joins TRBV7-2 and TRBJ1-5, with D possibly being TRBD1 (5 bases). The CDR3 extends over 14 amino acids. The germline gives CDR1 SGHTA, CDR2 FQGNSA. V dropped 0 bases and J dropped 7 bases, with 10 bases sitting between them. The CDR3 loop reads CASSLAGERQPQHF. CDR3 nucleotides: TGTGCCAGCAGCTTAGCAGGGGAAAGGCAGCCCCAGCATTTT. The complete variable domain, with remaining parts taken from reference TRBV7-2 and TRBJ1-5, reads GAGVSQSPSNKVTEKGKDVELRCDPISGHTALYWYRQSLGQGLEFLIYFQGNSAPDKSGLPSDRFSAERTGGSVSTLTIQRTQQEDSAVYLCASSLAGERQPQHFGDGTRLSIL.

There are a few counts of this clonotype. The CDR3 DNA reads as TGTGCCAGCAGCTTCGACAGCGGGACCTACGAGCAGTACTTC. This sequence encodes CASSFDSGTYEQYF. The chain links TRBV7-8 to TRBJ2-7; 7 positions match TRBD2. With 3 bases clipped from V and 2 bases from J, the junction kept 4 bases outside the gene matches. Per the germline V gene, CDR1 is SGHVS and CDR2 is FQNEAQ. This CDR3 comprises 14 residues.

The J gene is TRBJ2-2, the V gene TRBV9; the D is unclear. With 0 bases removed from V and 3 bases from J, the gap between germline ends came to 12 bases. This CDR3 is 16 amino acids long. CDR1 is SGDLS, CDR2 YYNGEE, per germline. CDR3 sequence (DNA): TGTGCCAGCAGCGTAGGGTTTTTTTCCTACACCGGGGAGCTGTTTTTT. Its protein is CASSVGFFSYTGELFF.

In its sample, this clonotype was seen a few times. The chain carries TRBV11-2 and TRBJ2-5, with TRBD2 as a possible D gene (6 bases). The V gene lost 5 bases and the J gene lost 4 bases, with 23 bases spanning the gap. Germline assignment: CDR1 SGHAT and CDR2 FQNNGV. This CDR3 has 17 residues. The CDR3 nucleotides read TGTGCCAGCAGCGTAACTATCAGGGAGGCGGTCGCAGAGACCCAGTACTTC. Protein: CASSVTIREAVAETQYF.

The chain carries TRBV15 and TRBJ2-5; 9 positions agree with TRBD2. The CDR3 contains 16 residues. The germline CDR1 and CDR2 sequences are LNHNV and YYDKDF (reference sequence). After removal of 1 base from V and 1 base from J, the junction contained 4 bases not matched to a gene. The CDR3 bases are TGTGCCACCAGCAGAGTACTAGCGGGCGGCCAAGAGACCCAGTACTTC. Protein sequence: CATSRVLAGGQETQYF.

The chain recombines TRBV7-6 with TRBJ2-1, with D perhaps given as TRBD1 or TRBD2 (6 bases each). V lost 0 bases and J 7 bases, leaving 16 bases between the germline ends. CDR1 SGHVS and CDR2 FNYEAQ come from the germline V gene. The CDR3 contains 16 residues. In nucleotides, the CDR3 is TGTGCCAGCAGCTTAGCGCTGGGGGGCTCGGGAAATGAGCAGTTCTTC. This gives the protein CASSLALGGSGNEQFF.

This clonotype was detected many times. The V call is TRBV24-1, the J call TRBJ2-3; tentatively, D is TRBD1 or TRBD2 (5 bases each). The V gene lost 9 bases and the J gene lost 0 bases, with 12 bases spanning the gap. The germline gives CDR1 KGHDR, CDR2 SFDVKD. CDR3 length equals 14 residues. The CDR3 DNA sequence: TGTGCCACCGGTGGGACGGACAGCACAGATACGCAGTATTTT. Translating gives CATGGTDSTDTQYF.